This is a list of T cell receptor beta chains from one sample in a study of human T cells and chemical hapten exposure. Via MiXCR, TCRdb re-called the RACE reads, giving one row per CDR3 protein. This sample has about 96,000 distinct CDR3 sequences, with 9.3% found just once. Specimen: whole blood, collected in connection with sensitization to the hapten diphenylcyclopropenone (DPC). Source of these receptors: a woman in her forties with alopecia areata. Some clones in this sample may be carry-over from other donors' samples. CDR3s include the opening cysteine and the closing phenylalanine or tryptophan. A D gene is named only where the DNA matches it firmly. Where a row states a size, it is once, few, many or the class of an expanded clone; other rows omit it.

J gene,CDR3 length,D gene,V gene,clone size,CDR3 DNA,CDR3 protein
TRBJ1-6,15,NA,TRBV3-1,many,TGTGCCAGCAGCCAAGTATACGGCAGAAATTCACCCCTCCACTTT,CASSQVYGRNSPLHF
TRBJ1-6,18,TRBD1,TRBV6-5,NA,TGTGCCAGCAGTTACTCCCAATTTCGACAGGGGTGGAATTCACCCCTCCACTTT,CASSYSQFRQGWNSPLHF
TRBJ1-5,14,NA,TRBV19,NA,TGTGCCAGTAGTTGGGCAGCTGGCAATCAGCCCCAGCATTTT,CASSWAAGNQPQHF
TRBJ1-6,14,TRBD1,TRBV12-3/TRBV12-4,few,TGTGCCAGCAGTTTCGGGACAGCCCATTCACCCCTCCACTTT,CASSFGTAHSPLHF
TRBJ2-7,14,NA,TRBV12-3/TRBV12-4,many,TGTGCCAACCAAACCCGGGACACCTCCTACGAGCAGTACTTC,CANQTRDTSYEQYF
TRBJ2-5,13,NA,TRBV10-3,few,TGTGCCATCAGTGCGCAGCCTCAAGAGACCCAGTACTTC,CAISAQPQETQYF
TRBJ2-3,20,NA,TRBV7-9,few,TGTGCCAGCAGCTTAGCCCCGGGCAGGGGGGGCCTTACTAGCACAGATACGCAGTATTTT,CASSLAPGRGGLTSTDTQYF
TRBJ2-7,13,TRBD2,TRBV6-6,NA,TGTGCCAGCAGTTACGGGACTAAGTACGAGCAGTACTTC,CASSYGTKYEQYF
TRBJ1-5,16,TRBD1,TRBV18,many,TGTGCCAGCTCACCGCAGGGACAGACGAGCAATCAGCCCCAGCATTTT,CASSPQGQTSNQPQHF
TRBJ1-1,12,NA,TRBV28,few,TGTGCCAGCAGTTCCTGGCGGGAGGGAGCTTTCTTT,CASSSWREGAFF
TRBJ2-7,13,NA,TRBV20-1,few,TGCAGTCTACCGGGACATGTCTCCTACGAGCAGTACTTC,CSLPGHVSYEQYF
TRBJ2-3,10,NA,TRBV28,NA,TGTGCCAGCAGTCTCCACCGACAGTATTTT,CASSLHRQYF
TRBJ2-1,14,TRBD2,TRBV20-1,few,TGCAGTACCCGAGGACTAGCAGCCGGAGGGGAGCAGTTCTTC,CSTRGLAAGGEQFF
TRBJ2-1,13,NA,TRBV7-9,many,TGTGCCAGCAGCTCCGGGACGTCCAATGAGCAGTTCTTC,CASSSGTSNEQFF
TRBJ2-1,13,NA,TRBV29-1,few,TGCAGCGTTGAGGGGAGCTCCTACAATGAGCAGTTCTTC,CSVEGSSYNEQFF
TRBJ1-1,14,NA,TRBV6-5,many,TGTGCCAGCAGTTCCAGGTCCTTGAACACTGAAGCTTTCTTT,CASSSRSLNTEAFF
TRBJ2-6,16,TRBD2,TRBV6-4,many,TGTGCCAGCAGCCGGACTAGCGGCTCTGGGGCCAACGTCCTGACTTTC,CASSRTSGSGANVLTF
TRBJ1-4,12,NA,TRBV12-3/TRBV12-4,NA,TGTGCCAGCAGGTGGCAAAATGAAAAACTGTTTTTT,CASRWQNEKLFF
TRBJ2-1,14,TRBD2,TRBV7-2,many,TGTGCCAGCAGCTTAGCGGGAGGGCCTTATGAGCAGTTCTTC,CASSLAGGPYEQFF
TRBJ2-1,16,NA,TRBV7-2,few,TGTGCCAGCAGCTTAGAGGTTTGGGATACCTACAATGAGCAGTTCTTC,CASSLEVWDTYNEQFF
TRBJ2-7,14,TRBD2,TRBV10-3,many,TGTGCCATCAGTGGCGGGACTAGCGCGTACGAGCAGTACTTC,CAISGGTSAYEQYF
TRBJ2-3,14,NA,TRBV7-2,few,TGTGCCAGCAGCTCACAAGCGGTCACAGATACGCAGTATTTT,CASSSQAVTDTQYF
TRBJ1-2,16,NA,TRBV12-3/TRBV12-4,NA,TGTGCCAGCAGCCAAACACCGGGGGGAGGAGGCCATGGCTACACCTTC,CASSQTPGGGGHGYTF
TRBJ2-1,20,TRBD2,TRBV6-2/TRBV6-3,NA,TGTGCCAGCAGTTCCCATGGGACTAGCGGGAGAAGCAGCTCCTACAATGAGCAGTTCTTC,CASSSHGTSGRSSSYNEQFF
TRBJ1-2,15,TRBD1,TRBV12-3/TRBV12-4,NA,TGTGCCTCCCGACAGGGGATGGATTCTAACTATGGCTACACCTTC,CASRQGMDSNYGYTF
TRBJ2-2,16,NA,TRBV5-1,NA,TGCGCCAGCAGCTTGACGTCGGGAGCGTACACCGGGGAGCTGTTTTTT,CASSLTSGAYTGELFF
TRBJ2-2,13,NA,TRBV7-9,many,TGTGCCAGCAGCCCCGGGCTCACCGGGGAGCTGTTTTTT,CASSPGLTGELFF
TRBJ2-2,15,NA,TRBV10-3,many,TGTGCCATCAGTAGACAGGTGTTGGACACCGGGGAGCTGTTTTTT,CAISRQVLDTGELFF
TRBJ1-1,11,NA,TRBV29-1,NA,TGCAGCGTTGACCCGGAGGTGGGAGCTTTCTTT,CSVDPEVGAFF
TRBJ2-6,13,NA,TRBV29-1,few,TGCAGCGTTGAACGCAGTGGAGCCAACGTCCTGACTTTC,CSVERSGANVLTF
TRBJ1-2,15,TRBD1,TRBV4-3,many,TGCGCCAGCAGCCAAGATTACCAGGGGGCCTATGGCTACACCTTC,CASSQDYQGAYGYTF
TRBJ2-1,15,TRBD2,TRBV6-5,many,TGTGCCAGCAGTCCCCTAGCGGCGGGGTACAATGAGCAGTTCTTC,CASSPLAAGYNEQFF
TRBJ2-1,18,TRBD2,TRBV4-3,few,TGCGCCAGCAGCCAAGATACTTCGCCGGGAGGGGCCTACAATGAGCAGTTCTTC,CASSQDTSPGGAYNEQFF
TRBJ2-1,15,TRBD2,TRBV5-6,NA,TGTGCCAGCAGCTTCAGGGCTAGCGGGAGTGTTGAGCAGTTCTTC,CASSFRASGSVEQFF
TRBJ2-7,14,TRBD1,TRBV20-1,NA,TGCAGTGCTAGGGGGACAGGGGAACCCTACGAGCAGTACTTC,CSARGTGEPYEQYF
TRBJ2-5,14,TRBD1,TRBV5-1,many,TGCGCCAGCAGCTTTGGGACAGGGAAAGAGACCCAGTACTTC,CASSFGTGKETQYF
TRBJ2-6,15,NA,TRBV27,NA,TGTGCCAGCAGTTTTCGATACTCTGGGGCCAACGTCCTGACTTTC,CASSFRYSGANVLTF
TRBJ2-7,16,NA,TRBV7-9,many,TGTGCCAGCAGCTTAGCTCGGCCACCTTTTGCCTACGAGCAGTACTTC,CASSLARPPFAYEQYF
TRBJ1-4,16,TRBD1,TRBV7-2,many,TGTGCCAGCAGCACCGGGACAGGGGTCAATAATGAAAAACTGTTTTTT,CASSTGTGVNNEKLFF
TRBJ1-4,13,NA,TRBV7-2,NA,TGTGCCAGCAGCTCCGGGGGGCGAGAAAAACTGTTTTTT,CASSSGGREKLFF
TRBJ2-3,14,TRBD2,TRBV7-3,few,TGTGCCAGCAGCCCTCTAGCGGGAGCAGATACGCAGTATTTT,CASSPLAGADTQYF
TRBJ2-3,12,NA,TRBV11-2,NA,TGTGCCAGCAGCTTAGGAAGGTATACGCAGTATTTT,CASSLGRYTQYF
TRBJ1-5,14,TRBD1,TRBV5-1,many,TGCGCCAGCAGCCCCGGGACAGAGAATCAGCCCCAGCATTTT,CASSPGTENQPQHF
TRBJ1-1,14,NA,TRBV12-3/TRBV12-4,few,TGTGCCAGCAGTTTCGGGCTGGGAAACACTGAAGCTTTCTTT,CASSFGLGNTEAFF
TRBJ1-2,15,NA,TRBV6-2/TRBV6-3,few,TGTGCCAGCAGTTACCCTCAGGGAGGCGACTATGGCTACACCTTC,CASSYPQGGDYGYTF
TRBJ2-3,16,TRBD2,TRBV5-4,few,TGTGCCAGCAGCTTCCCTAGCGGGAGCAGCACAGATACGCAGTATTTT,CASSFPSGSSTDTQYF
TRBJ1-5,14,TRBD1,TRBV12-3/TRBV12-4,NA,TGTGCCAGCAGCAGGGACAGGTTCAATCAGCCCCAGCATTTT,CASSRDRFNQPQHF
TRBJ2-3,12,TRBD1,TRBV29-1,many,TGCAGCGTGTCTACGCGGACAGGGACACAGTATTTT,CSVSTRTGTQYF
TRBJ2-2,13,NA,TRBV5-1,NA,TGCGCCAGCAGCTTGATCTCCGAGGCACTACTGTTTTTT,CASSLISEALLFF
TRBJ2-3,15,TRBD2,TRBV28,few,TGTGCCAGCAGTCCGGGGGGGACTGGGGCAGATACGCAGTATTTT,CASSPGGTGADTQYF
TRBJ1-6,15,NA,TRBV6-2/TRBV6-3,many,TGTGCCAGCAGTTACTCGCGACCTGGGCATTCACCCCTCCACTTT,CASSYSRPGHSPLHF
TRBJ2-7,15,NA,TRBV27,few,TGTGCCAGCAGTTTATCAGGGAGGAGGGCCTACGAGCAGTACTTC,CASSLSGRRAYEQYF
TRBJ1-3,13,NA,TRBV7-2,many,TGTGCCAGCAGCAACGGACAGCGAAACACCATATATTTT,CASSNGQRNTIYF
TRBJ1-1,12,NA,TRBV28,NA,TGTGCCAGCAGTTCCCCGGACATTGAAGCTTTCTTT,CASSSPDIEAFF